Shown below are 12 T cell receptor beta chains from a single sample sequenced in a study of T cell repertoires in cytomegalovirus infection. TCRdb independently ran MiXCR on the reads; one entry per CDR3 protein. Counted here are just under 550,000 distinct CDR3 sequences, around 27% occurring once; the ten biggest clones make up roughly an eighth. Sample: PBMCs. These receptors originate from a human donor in good health (CMV status not recorded). Some clones in this sample may be carry-over from other donors' samples.

The V gene is TRBV19, the J gene TRBJ1-3; TRBD1 aligns across 8 bases. Unmatched junction bases numbered 5, after V lost 7 bases and J lost 0 bases. This CDR3 is built from 15 residues. CDR1 is LNHDA and CDR2 is SQIVND in the germline V gene (reference sequence). CDR3 region: CASTQDRASGNTIYF. CDR3 sequence (DNA): TGTGCCAGTACCCAGGACAGGGCCTCTGGAAACACCATATATTTT.

This clonotype was seen repeatedly, ten times or more. The rearrangement links TRBV6-1 to TRBJ2-5, with D possibly matching TRBD1 (6 bases). Trimming took off 6 bases at V and 1 base at J, with 12 bases between the two ends. The V gene's germline CDR1 is MNHNS and CDR2 SASEGT. The CDR3 is 14 amino acids. The CDR3 loop is CASSTGQTQETQYF. As DNA, the CDR3 is TGTGCCAGCAGCACAGGACAGACCCAAGAGACCCAGTACTTC.

The rearrangement uses TRBV12-3 or TRBV12-4 and TRBJ2-1; TRBD2 might be the D (6 bases). The CDR3 has 19 amino acids. V was clipped by 6 bases and J by 5 bases, with 29 bases between them. CDR3: CASSPPGDLAYLPNNEQFF. CDR3 DNA: TGTGCCAGCAGCCCTCCCGGTGATCTAGCGTACCTCCCGAACAATGAGCAGTTCTTC.

The chain has TRBV7-2 and TRBJ2-3, with D possibly TRBD1 on 5 matching bases. The CDR3 consists of 13 residues. Germline CDR1 and CDR2: SGHTA and FQGNSA. The V gene lost 5 bases and the J gene lost 5 bases, with 11 bases spanning the gap. The CDR3 loop is CASSPRQLDTQYF. The CDR3 coding sequence is TGTGCCAGCAGCCCGCGACAGTTAGATACGCAGTATTTT.

The rearrangement links TRBV6-2 or TRBV6-3 to TRBJ2-3; the D gene is possibly TRBD1 (5 bases). The length of the CDR3 is 13 residues. The germline CDR1 and CDR2 sequences are MNHEY and SVGEGT. V lost 6 bases, J lost 1 base, and 8 bases lay in between. CDR3 nucleotides: TGTGCCAGCAGAAAACAGGGCACAGATACGCAGTATTTT. Its translation: CASRKQGTDTQYF.

Note on this clonotype: This likely comes from a read error, as the CDR3 has no conserved phenylalanine or tryptophan at its end. The V and J genes are TRBV12-3 or TRBV12-4 and TRBJ2-7, with D perhaps matching TRBD2 (5 bases). The V gene lost 3 bases and the J gene lost 6 bases, with 12 bases spanning the gap. The CDR3 is 13 residues long. CDR3 protein: CASSFRARGEQYY. CDR3 bases: TGTGCCAGCAGTTTTCGGGCTCGGGGCGAGCAGTACTAC.

This clonotype occurred a few times. The chain employs TRBV5-6 and TRBJ1-1; TRBD1 might be the D (5 bases). This CDR3 spans 15 amino acids. The germline CDR1 and CDR2 sequences are SGHDT and YYEEEE. The germline V and J ends were trimmed by 1 base and 3 bases, with 13 bases remaining between them. CDR3 loop: CASSLLGGEDTEAFF. DNA for the CDR3: TGTGCCAGCAGCTTGCTCGGGGGAGAGGACACTGAAGCTTTCTTT.

In this sample, this clonotype turned up many times. The chain employs TRBV7-2 and TRBJ1-1; D gene uncertain. CDR3 length equals 16 residues. V lost 6 bases to trimming and J lost 1 base, with 18 bases between them. CDR1 SGHTA and CDR2 FQGNSA come from the germline V gene. Here the CDR3 reads CASSLTGPLTNTEAFF. CDR3 nucleotide sequence: TGTGCCAGCAGTTTAACGGGCCCCTTGACGAACACTGAAGCTTTCTTT.

This clonotype has only a few counts. The genes are TRBV12-3 or TRBV12-4 and TRBJ1-2; TRBD1 is a possible D gene (5 bases). The CDR3 extends over 13 amino acids. Trimming took off 3 bases at V and 8 bases at J, with 13 bases between the two ends. CDR3 bases: TGTGCCAGCAGTTTGGGGGGTTCGATGGGCTACACCTTC. Amino acids: CASSLGGSMGYTF.

The V and J genes are TRBV12-3 or TRBV12-4 and TRBJ2-7; D assignment may be TRBD1 or TRBD2 (5 bases each). This CDR3 contains 12 residues. Trimming shortened V by 5 bases and J by 4 bases, and 9 bases separated the two germline ends. CDR3 bases: TGTGCCAGCAGTCGGGACGCTTACGAGCAGTACTTC. It encodes CASSRDAYEQYF.

This chain connects TRBV5-6 to TRBJ2-7; TRBD1 is a possible D gene (5 bases). The V end lost 5 bases, the J end lost 0 bases, and 15 bases lay between the germline ends. Germline V gene lookup returns CDR1 SGHDT and CDR2 YYEEEE. The length of the CDR3 is 15 residues. Here the CDR3 DNA reads TGTGCCAGCAGTCAGGGTTCACACTTCTCCTACGAGCAGTACTTC. Its protein is CASSQGSHFSYEQYF.

This clonotype was seen more than once but under ten times. This chain connects TRBV29-1 to TRBJ2-5; 7 positions match TRBD1. The CDR3 consists of 13 residues. CDR1 and CDR2 (germline): SQVTM, ANQGSEA. The J segment lost 4 bases and the V segment lost 7 bases, leaving 9 bases of the junction unmatched. CDR3 loop: CSATGTDSETQYF. The CDR3 DNA sequence: TGCAGCGCGACAGGGACGGATTCAGAGACCCAGTACTTC.